The 27 T cell receptor beta chains presented below share a single source sample, sequenced in a study of cytomegalovirus exposure and HLA in healthy donors. With 60 Vbeta and 13 Jbeta primers, the PCR was carried out. Repertoires were generated with immunoSEQ multiplex PCR, while TCRdb's copy carries only in-frame clones and drops some. This repertoire comprises about 42,000 clones; its ten largest clones make up 1% to 1.5%. Sequenced input: PBMCs. The receptors originated from a man aged 25-40 years in good health and CMV-seronegative.

The chain combines TRBV6-1 with TRBJ2-5; TRBD1 matches 9 bases. Trimming at V came to 6 bases and at J to 1 base, leaving 3 bases not matched to a gene. CDR1 and CDR2 from the germline V gene are MNHNS and SASEGT. The CDR3 has 14 amino acids. The CDR3 protein is CASRDRGFQETQYF. For the CDR3, the DNA is TGTGCCAGCAGGGACAGGGGTTTCCAAGAGACCCAGTACTTC.

V usage is TRBV4-3 and J usage is TRBJ2-1, with D possibly matching TRBD2 (6 bases). V shed 1 base and J shed 7 bases, with 8 bases lying between them. The CDR3 is 13 residues long. Germline lookup yields CDR1 LGHNA and CDR2 YSLEER. The CDR3 nucleotides read TGCGCCAGCAGCCAAGGGAGGGGAAATGAGCAGTTCTTC. Translated, it gives CASSQGRGNEQFF.

The V gene is TRBV6-5, the J gene TRBJ1-1; 7 positions agree with TRBD1. The CDR3 length is 14 residues. The germline V gene has CDR1 MNHEY and CDR2 SVGAGI. J gave up 4 bases and V 5 bases, and 7 bases lay outside the gene matches. DNA of the CDR3: TGTGCCAGCAGTAAGAGACAGGGTCCCACTGAAGCTTTCTTT. It specifies CASSKRQGPTEAFF.

The CDR3 loop is CASSLLAGGPRSDNEQFF. DNA of the CDR3: TGTGCCAGCAGCCTACTAGCGGGAGGGCCTAGGTCCGACAATGAGCAGTTCTTC. This rearrangement joins TRBV7-6 to TRBJ2-1, with 13 bases that match TRBD2. Germline V gene data show CDR1 as SGHVS and CDR2 as FNYEAQ. After removal of 5 bases from V and 5 bases from J, the junction contained 12 bases not matched to a gene. This CDR3 has 18 amino acids.

The J gene is TRBJ1-6, the V gene TRBV7-9, with 9 nucleotides matching TRBD1. CDR3 length equals 16 residues. CDR1 and CDR2 (germline): SEHNR, FQNEAQ (reference sequence). V dropped 4 bases and J dropped 7; count of bases not matched to a gene: 8. The CDR3 loop reads CASSYTGQGWNSPLHF. The CDR3 region has the DNA TGTGCCAGCAGCTACACGGGACAGGGTTGGAATTCACCCCTCCACTTT.

The genes are TRBV5-1 and TRBJ2-1, with 7 nucleotides matching TRBD2. CDR3 length equals 12 residues. The germline gives CDR1 SGHRS, CDR2 YFSETQ. Germline trimming cut 4 bases from V and 8 bases from J; bases unmatched to any gene: 3. The CDR3 protein is CASSARGDEQFF. The CDR3 DNA reads TGCGCCAGCAGCGCCCGGGGGGATGAGCAGTTCTTC.

This rearrangement joins TRBV11-1 to TRBJ1-1; 11 positions agree with TRBD1. CDR1 and CDR2 from the germline V gene are SGHAT and FQDESV (reference sequence). V was clipped by 5 bases and J by 6 bases; unmatched bases: 8. The CDR3 has 15 residues. The CDR3 DNA follows: TGTGCCAGCAGCCAAGGACAGGGGGCGGTGGCTGAAGCTTTCTTT. This gives the protein CASSQGQGAVAEAFF.

V usage is TRBV5-1 and J usage is TRBJ2-2; 9 nucleotides line up with TRBD2. J gave up 0 bases and V 0 bases, and 6 bases lay outside the gene matches. Germline-derived CDR1 and CDR2 are SGHRS and YFSETQ. The CDR3 is 18 residues long. The CDR3 nucleotides read TGCGCCAGCAGCTTGGCTAGCGGGGAAACTTCGAACACCGGGGAGCTGTTTTTT. This encodes CASSLASGETSNTGELFF.

The V call is TRBV7-6, the J call TRBJ2-5, with 11 bases aligning to TRBD2. Germline V lookup: CDR1 SGHVS, CDR2 FNYEAQ. The ends lost 1 base at V and 3 bases at J; junction bases unmatched: 1. CDR3 size: 15 residues. The CDR3 nucleotides are TGTGCCAGCAGCTTAGTGGGACTAGCGGAAGAGACCCAGTACTTC. This codes for CASSLVGLAEETQYF. The variable domain in full, completed from reference TRBV7-6 and TRBJ2-5, reads GAGVSQSPRYKVTKRGQDVALRCDPISGHVSLYWYRQALGQGPEFLTYFNYEAQQDKSGLPNDRFSAERPEGSISTLTIQRTEQRDSAMYRCASSLVGLAEETQYFGPGTRLLVL.

V gene TRBV18 combines with J gene TRBJ1-1; no definite D call. CDR1 is KGHSH and CDR2 is LQKENI in the germline V gene. This CDR3 is built from 13 residues. Between the trimmed V and J ends, which lost 1 base and 11 bases, there was a span of 14 bases. CDR3 protein: CASSPLEGVGAFF. CDR3 nucleotide sequence: TGTGCCAGCTCACCACTCGAGGGCGTCGGGGCTTTCTTT. The full variable domain, completed using reference TRBV18 and TRBJ1-1, is NAGVMQNPRHLVRRRGQEARLRCSPMKGHSHVYWYRQLPEEGLKFMVYLQKENIIDESGMPKERFSAEFPKEGPSILRIQQVVRGDSAAYFCASSPLEGVGAFFGQGTRLTVV.

The CDR3, as DNA: TGCGCCAGCAGCGTGGACCAGATGAACACTGAAGCTTTCTTT. Its translation is CASSVDQMNTEAFF. The rearrangement links TRBV5-1 to TRBJ1-1; D unresolved. V was shortened by 4 bases and J by 0 bases, with 10 bases between the two germline ends. The CDR3 contains 14 residues. The germline CDR1 and CDR2 sequences are SGHRS and YFSETQ.

The CDR3 DNA reads TGTGCCTGGAGTCGGCAGGGTGGAGGAAACACCATATATTTT. Residues: CAWSRQGGGNTIYF. The V call is TRBV30, the J call TRBJ1-3; tentatively, D is TRBD1 (5 bases). Trimming took off 2 bases at V and 4 bases at J, with 12 bases between the two ends. This CDR3 contains 14 residues. CDR1 is GTSNPN and CDR2 is SVGIG in the germline V gene (reference sequence).

The chain employs TRBV15 and TRBJ1-1, with D unresolved. CDR1 is LNHNV and CDR2 is YYDKDF in the germline V gene (reference sequence). This CDR3 spans 15 amino acids. V was cut by 0 bases and J by 1 base, with 9 bases left in between. The CDR3 coding sequence is TGTGCCACCAGCAGAGATGGCCGGGGGAACACTGAAGCTTTCTTT. Translated: CATSRDGRGNTEAFF.

J is TRBJ2-1 and V is TRBV7-2; the D gene is possibly TRBD2 (6 bases). The CDR3 has 15 residues. With 5 bases removed from V and 4 bases from J, the gap between germline ends came to 15 bases. Germline CDR1 is SGHTA and CDR2 is FQGNSA. CDR3 coding DNA: TGTGCCAGCAGCCGACGGGAGTTCAGTTACAATGAGCAGTTCTTC. Protein: CASSRREFSYNEQFF.

The chain has TRBV25-1 and TRBJ2-5, with TRBD1 matching over 8 bases. Germline CDR1 and CDR2: MGHDK and SYGVNS. Germline trimming cut 2 bases from V and 5 bases from J; bases unmatched to any gene: 10. The CDR3 sequence is 16 residues long. The CDR3 spells CASSEPLRTGWETQYF. Written as DNA, the CDR3 is TGTGCCAGCAGTGAACCGCTCCGGACAGGGTGGGAGACCCAGTACTTC.

This chain connects TRBV6-5 to TRBJ1-6, with D tentatively TRBD1 (6 bases). The V gene lost 2 bases and the J gene lost 7 bases, with 15 bases spanning the gap. CDR1 is MNHEY, CDR2 SVGAGI, per germline. There are 16 residues in the CDR3. CDR3 loop: CASSYGGRGGNSPLHF. The CDR3 bases are TGTGCCAGCAGTTACGGTGGGCGGGGGGGCAATTCACCCCTCCACTTT.

The J gene is TRBJ1-1, the V gene TRBV13; TRBD1 agrees at 7 bases. The junction had 7 bases not matched to a gene; V was cut back by 3 bases and J by 0 bases. Germline lookup yields CDR1 PRHDT and CDR2 FYEKMQ (reference sequence). The CDR3 length is 16 residues. CDR3 protein: CASSFQTGPMNTEAFF. CDR3 nucleotide sequence: TGTGCCAGCAGCTTCCAGACAGGGCCAATGAACACTGAAGCTTTCTTT.

The chain combines TRBV4-1 with TRBJ2-7; D perhaps matches TRBD2 (6 bases). Per the germline V gene, CDR1 is MGHRA and CDR2 is YSYEKL. Between the trimmed V and J ends, which lost 1 base and 0 bases, there was a span of 10 bases. CDR3 length: 15 residues. The CDR3 sequence is CASSQALATSYEQYF. The CDR3 coding sequence is TGCGCCAGCAGCCAAGCCCTAGCGACCTCCTACGAGCAGTACTTC.

The V gene is TRBV2, the J gene TRBJ1-2; a possible D gene is TRBD1 (5 bases). Germline V gene lookup returns CDR1 SNHLY and CDR2 FYNNEI. CDR3 length: 13 residues. With 6 bases removed from V and 4 bases from J, the gap between germline ends came to 12 bases. The CDR3 loop reads CASRKQASYGYTF. The CDR3 region has the DNA TGTGCCAGCAGAAAACAGGCCAGCTATGGCTACACCTTC.

The chain carries TRBV4-1 and TRBJ1-2; 9 bases align to TRBD1. V lost 0 bases, J lost 4 bases, and 6 bases stayed unmatched. CDR3 size: 16 residues. The germline V gene encodes CDR1 MGHRA and CDR2 YSYEKL. The CDR3 region has the DNA TGCGCCAGCAGCCAAGAGGTCCAGGACAGGGGCTATGGCTACACCTTC. Translation gives CASSQEVQDRGYGYTF.

This chain connects TRBV6-1 to TRBJ2-7, with D hard to call. Germline V lookup: CDR1 MNHNS, CDR2 SASEGT. The CDR3 spans 14 residues. The ends were cut back, 2 bases at V and 0 bases at J, with 8 bases in the middle. CDR3 in amino acids: CASSESLLSYEQYF. CDR3 in DNA: TGTGCCAGCAGTGAATCACTGCTCTCCTACGAGCAGTACTTC.

The chain combines TRBV18 with TRBJ1-2; 9 bases fit TRBD1. This CDR3 has 14 residues. V lost 2 bases, J lost 2 bases, and 0 bases stayed unmatched. Germline loops: CDR1 KGHSH, CDR2 LQKENI. CDR3 nucleotide sequence: TGTGCCAGCTCACCAGGACAGGGGAACTATGGCTACACCTTC. The encoded protein is CASSPGQGNYGYTF.

The rearrangement uses TRBV11-3 and TRBJ2-1; 7 positions agree with TRBD1. Trimming took 1 base from V and 7 from J; bases not matched to a gene: 7. The CDR3 runs to 15 residues. Germline V gives CDR1 SGHNT, CDR2 YENEEA. CDR3 amino acids: CASSLATGSKNEQFF. The CDR3 bases are TGTGCCAGCAGCTTAGCGACAGGGAGTAAGAATGAGCAGTTCTTC.

The chain links TRBV4-1 to TRBJ1-2; tentatively, D is TRBD1 (6 bases). CDR1 and CDR2 from the germline V gene are MGHRA and YSYEKL. This CDR3 region has 16 residues. V gave up 4 bases and J gave up 4 bases, with 19 bases separating them. CDR3 DNA: TGCGCCAGCAGCCGCTCCCCCGACGGGGGGGCCTATGGCTACACCTTC. This sequence encodes CASSRSPDGGAYGYTF.

The chain is built from TRBV30 and TRBJ2-5; no reliable D call. Trimming pared 4 bases from V and 2 bases from J, leaving 11 bases between. Germline loops: CDR1 GTSNPN, CDR2 SVGIG (reference sequence). The CDR3 totals 13 residues. The CDR3 DNA sequence: TGTGCCTGGAATAGACGGGTTCAAGAGACCCAGTACTTC. Its translation is CAWNRRVQETQYF.

This chain joins TRBV6-5 and TRBJ2-7; 8 bases line up with TRBD1. CDR1 is MNHEY, CDR2 SVGAGI, per germline. Trimming removed 6 bases from V and 6 bases from J; junction bases left unmatched: 7. This CDR3 has 13 amino acids. The CDR3 DNA follows: TGTGCCAGCAGGACCCCAGGGGGCCTCGAGCAGTACTTC. The encoded protein is CASRTPGGLEQYF.

The J gene is TRBJ2-7, the V gene TRBV29-1; TRBD1 agrees at 7 bases. The junction had 8 bases not matched to a gene; V was cut back by 7 bases and J by 5 bases. This CDR3 contains 12 residues. CDR1 and CDR2 (germline): SQVTM, ANQGSEA. In nucleotides, the CDR3 is TGCAGCGCCCTGACAGGGACGAACGAGCAGTACTTC. Its protein is CSALTGTNEQYF.